These 21 T cell receptor beta chains originate from one sample sequenced in a study of cytotoxic CD8 clonotypes in ibrutinib-treated CLL. Sequenced by immunoSEQ multiplex PCR; TCRdb stores in-frame clones only, minus some. The sample has roughly 18,000 clones; 81% are singletons. The source was PBMCs, collected before ibrutinib treatment. These receptors were collected from a human donor with chronic lymphocytic leukemia.

This clone has only a few counts. The V call is TRBV7-7, the J call TRBJ1-1; D call uncertain. Trimming took off 4 bases at V and 2 bases at J, with 8 bases between the two ends. The CDR3 is 13 residues long. Germline lookup yields CDR1 SSHAT and CDR2 FNYEAQ (reference sequence). In nucleotides, the CDR3 is TGTGCCAGCAGCTCGGCCATCAACACTGAAGCTTTCTTT. This translates into CASSSAINTEAFF.

This rearrangement joins TRBV4-3 to TRBJ2-3; D is unresolved. The CDR3 is 18 residues long. Germline lookup yields CDR1 LGHNA and CDR2 YSLEER. Trimming took off 0 bases at V and 3 bases at J, with 19 bases between the two ends. The CDR3 is CASSQDYGNVPGTDTQYF. DNA for the CDR3: TGCGCCAGCAGCCAAGATTATGGGAACGTTCCTGGGACAGATACGCAGTATTTT.

This clone was seen a handful of times. This chain connects TRBV2 to TRBJ1-5; D call uncertain. The ends were cut back, 7 bases at V and 1 base at J, with 11 bases in the middle. The CDR3 is made up of 14 amino acids. Per the germline V gene, CDR1 is SNHLY and CDR2 is FYNNEI. The CDR3 nucleotides are TGTGCCAGCAACCCCAGGACGAGCAATCAGCCCCAGCATTTT. Translation: CASNPRTSNQPQHF.

In its sample, this clone was seen once. The chain has TRBV20-1 and TRBJ2-7; D not certain. Germline assignment: CDR1 DFQATT and CDR2 SNEGSKA (reference sequence). The CDR3 consists of 11 residues. Trimming cost V 1 base and J 3 bases, with 4 bases left between them. CDR3 residues: CSARVDYEQYF. CDR3 nucleotides: TGCAGTGCTAGAGTGGACTACGAGCAGTACTTC.

Only a few counts were recorded for this clone. The chain links TRBV5-1 to TRBJ1-3, with 7 bases matching TRBD1. Germline V gene sequence: CDR1 SGHRS, CDR2 YFSETQ. The ends lost 4 bases at V and 0 bases at J; junction bases unmatched: 4. The CDR3 contains 15 residues. The DNA of the CDR3 is TGCGCCAGCAGCACGACAGGGAACTCTGGAAACACCATATATTTT. Its translation: CASSTTGNSGNTIYF.

This clone came up once. This chain links TRBV5-1 with TRBJ2-6; perhaps TRBD1 as D (5 bases). The germline V gene encodes CDR1 SGHRS and CDR2 YFSETQ. V was trimmed by 0 bases and J by 1 base, leaving 5 bases between them. CDR3 length: 15 residues. CDR3 region: CASSLEGSGANVLTF. As DNA, the CDR3 is TGCGCCAGCAGCTTGGAGGGGTCTGGGGCCAACGTCCTGACTTTC.

This clone is a singleton in its sample. The CDR3 spells CASSFSSREQYF. The CDR3 nucleotides are TGTGCCAGCAGCTTTAGCTCAAGGGAGCAGTACTTC. The chain recombines TRBV7-2 with TRBJ2-7; D unresolved. The length of the CDR3 is 12 residues. The ends were cut back, 3 bases at V and 7 bases at J, with 10 bases in the middle. CDR1 SGHTA and CDR2 FQGNSA come from the germline V gene.

The chain combines TRBV6-5 with TRBJ1-4, with a weak D call TRBD1 (6 bases). Germline V gene sequence: CDR1 MNHEY, CDR2 SVGAGI. The CDR3 has 15 amino acids. V dropped 5 bases and J dropped 7 bases, with 17 bases sitting between them. CDR3 residues: CASSGRQAGAEKLFF. Written as DNA, the CDR3 is TGTGCCAGCAGTGGTAGACAGGCCGGCGCTGAAAAACTGTTTTTT.

This sequence joins TRBV5-1 and TRBJ1-6; 11 bases line up with TRBD1. This CDR3 is built from 17 residues. V lost 2 bases and J lost 3; bases outside the gene matches: 4. Germline lookup yields CDR1 SGHRS and CDR2 YFSETQ. The chain's CDR3 is CASSLRGQGGYNSPLHF. The CDR3 DNA follows: TGCGCCAGCAGCTTAAGGGGACAGGGGGGCTATAATTCACCCCTCCACTTT.

V gene TRBV7-6 combines with J gene TRBJ1-3; 8 bases agree with TRBD1. Germline V gene data show CDR1 as SGHVS and CDR2 as FNYEAQ. V dropped 3 bases and J dropped 0; count of bases not matched to a gene: 1. This CDR3 is built from 15 residues. The CDR3, as DNA: TGTGCCAGCAGCTTGGACAGGGCCTCTGGAAACACCATATATTTT. Translation: CASSLDRASGNTIYF. Combining the CDR3 with reference TRBV7-6 and TRBJ1-3 gives the whole variable domain GAGVSQSPRYKVTKRGQDVALRCDPISGHVSLYWYRQALGQGPEFLTYFNYEAQQDKSGLPNDRFSAERPEGSISTLTIQRTEQRDSAMYRCASSLDRASGNTIYFGEGSWLTVV.

The chain couples TRBV5-1 to TRBJ1-1; D ambiguous. V dropped 5 bases and J dropped 1 base, with 9 bases sitting between them. CDR1 and CDR2 from the germline V gene are SGHRS and YFSETQ. CDR3 length equals 13 residues. The CDR3 loop reads CASRVLANTEAFF. The CDR3 bases are TGCGCCAGCAGGGTTTTGGCGAACACTGAAGCTTTCTTT.

In its sample, this clone was seen a few times. The gene calls are TRBV18 and TRBJ1-1; D may be TRBD1 (6 bases). This CDR3 comprises 14 residues. The germline gives CDR1 KGHSH, CDR2 LQKENI. Trimming shortened V by 4 bases and J by 0 bases, and 9 bases separated the two germline ends. CDR3 DNA sequence: TGTGCCAGCTCACTCGGACAGATGAACACTGAAGCTTTCTTT. Translated, it gives CASSLGQMNTEAFF.

CDR3 loop: CASKTPQRDWSNSPLHF. In DNA, the CDR3 is TGTGCCAGCAAGACGCCACAGAGGGATTGGAGTAATTCACCCCTCCACTTT. The chain couples TRBV2 to TRBJ1-6, with no clear D. Looked up from germline, CDR1 is SNHLY and CDR2 is FYNNEI. The CDR3 loop spans 17 amino acids. V lost 7 bases and J lost 6, with 22 bases in between.

The V call is TRBV6-1, the J call TRBJ2-7; 8 bases are shared with TRBD1. Germline assignment: CDR1 MNHNS and CDR2 SASEGT. V lost 6 bases to trimming and J lost 1 base; unmatched junction nucleotides: 8. The CDR3 has 15 amino acids. CDR3 DNA sequence: TGTGCCAGCAGCCCCGACAGGGGACCATCCTACGAGCAGTACTTC. Its translation is CASSPDRGPSYEQYF.

This clone was observed a single time. The chain uses TRBV7-8 and TRBJ2-7; D uncertain. With 0 bases removed from V and 7 bases from J, the gap between germline ends came to 4 bases. The germline CDR1 and CDR2 sequences are SGHVS and FQNEAQ. The CDR3 is 11 amino acids. CDR3 residues: CASSLAGEQYF. The CDR3 nucleotides are TGTGCCAGCAGCTTAGCGGGTGAGCAGTACTTC.

The genes are TRBV7-2 and TRBJ1-6; a weak D match, TRBD1 (5 bases). Trimming stripped 1 base from V and 9 bases from J, with 16 bases between. Per germline, CDR1 SGHTA and CDR2 FQGNSA. This CDR3 comprises 16 residues. The CDR3 reads CASSLGAGVGTSPLHF. CDR3 nucleotide sequence: TGTGCCAGCAGCTTAGGGGCGGGTGTGGGGACTTCACCCCTCCACTTT.

V and J are TRBV15 and TRBJ2-4; 7 nucleotides line up with TRBD2. This CDR3 is 17 amino acids long. V lost 0 bases to trimming and J lost 1 base; unmatched junction nucleotides: 6. Per germline, CDR1 LNHNV and CDR2 YYDKDF (reference sequence). CDR3 in amino acids: CATSREAGVRAKNIQYF. The CDR3 nucleotides read TGTGCCACCAGCAGAGAGGCGGGGGTTCGGGCCAAAAACATTCAGTACTTC.

V usage is TRBV30 and J usage is TRBJ2-7; tentative D call: TRBD2 (5 bases). CDR3 length equals 13 residues. CDR1 GTSNPN and CDR2 SVGIG come from the germline V gene (reference sequence). The V gene lost 0 bases and the J gene lost 3 bases, with 9 bases spanning the gap. The CDR3 loop reads CAWSVLGVYEQYF. CDR3 DNA sequence: TGTGCCTGGAGTGTACTCGGGGTCTACGAGCAGTACTTC.

The V and J genes are TRBV9 and TRBJ1-1; D is undetermined. CDR1 is SGDLS and CDR2 is YYNGEE in the germline V gene. V shed 0 bases and J shed 0 bases, with 6 bases lying between them. The CDR3 covers 14 residues. The chain's CDR3 is CASSVVPMNTEAFF. For the CDR3, the DNA is TGTGCCAGCAGCGTAGTTCCGATGAACACTGAAGCTTTCTTT.

The V call is TRBV10-3, the J call TRBJ2-3, with a possible D match to TRBD2 (7 bases). CDR3 length equals 16 residues. Germline CDR1 ENHRY, CDR2 SYGVKD. Between the trimmed V and J ends, which lost 4 bases and 0 bases, there was a span of 14 bases. The CDR3 region is CAISALRGLSTDTQYF. The DNA of the CDR3 is TGTGCCATCAGTGCCTTGCGGGGGCTTAGCACAGATACGCAGTATTTT.

This rearrangement joins TRBV5-1 to TRBJ1-1; 7 bases align to TRBD1. The V and J ends lost 3 bases and 4 bases, in that order; junction bases with no gene match: 15. This CDR3 region has 17 residues. In germline, CDR1 is SGHRS, CDR2 YFSETQ. In DNA, the CDR3 is TGCGCCAGCAGCTACACAGGGGACGCTGTCCATCCCACTGAAGCTTTCTTT. The encoded protein is CASSYTGDAVHPTEAFF.